This passage covers 10 T cell receptor beta chains from one sample sequenced in a study of T-cell memory formation after mild COVID-19. Each CDR3 protein is one row after TCRdb ran MiXCR on the 5' RACE reads. The sample has 65,000 to 95,000 distinct CDR3 sequences, 9.5% to 15% seen once. The sequencing input was PBMCs or a T cell subset sorted from them (not recorded which). The receptors originated from a man aged 18 to 30 who had mild COVID-19 (a few samples of this study predate the infection). Cell type and time point are not known.

There are a few counts of this clonotype. The V gene is TRBV11-2, the J gene TRBJ2-1; D is undetermined. CDR1 and CDR2 from the germline V gene are SGHAT and FQNNGV. The length of the CDR3 is 15 residues. The V end was cut by 5 bases, the J end by 0 bases, with 11 bases between. Here the CDR3 DNA reads TGTGCCAGCAGCCCTCGGAGCAGCTCCTACAATGAGCAGTTCTTC. It specifies CASSPRSSSYNEQFF.

The CDR3 coding sequence is TGTGCCAGCAGCCGAAAACAGGGGTGGACTGAAGCTTTCTTT. This sequence encodes CASSRKQGWTEAFF. This chain links TRBV12-3 or TRBV12-4 with TRBJ1-1, with 7 bases fitting TRBD1. V lost 6 bases and J lost 5; bases outside the gene matches: 9. The CDR3 spans 14 residues.

In its sample, this clonotype was seen a few times. The rearrangement links TRBV19 to TRBJ2-1; TRBD2 agrees at 10 bases. The CDR3 length is 18 residues. In germline, CDR1 is LNHDA, CDR2 SQIVND (reference sequence). Trimming took 3 bases from V and 6 from J; bases not matched to a gene: 14. Here the CDR3 reads CASSIWASGGHTGNEQFF. As DNA, the CDR3 is TGTGCCAGTAGTATCTGGGCTAGCGGGGGACACACGGGCAATGAGCAGTTCTTC.

This clonotype is labeled as medium-sized. The V gene is TRBV7-8, the J gene TRBJ1-3; 10 bases match TRBD1. The V gene's germline CDR1 is SGHVS and CDR2 FQNEAQ. The CDR3 contains 16 residues. V lost 1 base and J lost 8; bases outside the gene matches: 8. Written as DNA, the CDR3 is TGTGCCAGCAGCTTAGTGGGGACAGGGGTCTATGACACCATATATTTT. Its translation: CASSLVGTGVYDTIYF.

This clonotype was seen more than once but under ten times. The V gene is TRBV4-1, the J gene TRBJ1-5, with D perhaps matching TRBD1 (6 bases). The V gene's germline CDR1 is MGHRA and CDR2 YSYEKL. This CDR3 is built from 16 residues. The V gene lost 0 bases and the J gene lost 4 bases, with 13 bases spanning the gap. CDR3: CASSQDWGQGNQPQHF. CDR3 sequence (DNA): TGCGCCAGCAGCCAAGATTGGGGGCAGGGAAATCAGCCCCAGCATTTT.

This chain links TRBV6-5 with TRBJ2-3, with 13 bases matching TRBD2. Germline V CDR1 and CDR2: MNHEY, SVGAGI. The CDR3 consists of 18 residues. V lost 3 bases and J lost 2; bases outside the gene matches: 8. The CDR3: CASSYSWTSGGLTDTQYF. The DNA of the CDR3 is TGTGCCAGCAGTTATTCTTGGACTAGCGGGGGACTCACAGATACGCAGTATTTT.

This rearrangement joins TRBV7-9 to TRBJ2-7; TRBD2 is a possible D gene (5 bases). This CDR3 is built from 13 residues. Germline-derived CDR1 and CDR2 are SEHNR and FQNEAQ (reference sequence). Trimming took off 1 base at V and 6 bases at J, with 10 bases between the two ends. The CDR3 nucleotides are TGTGCCAGCAGCTTAGTTGCCAGCGGCGAGCAGTACGTC. This sequence encodes CASSLVASGEQYV.

The chain is built from TRBV21-1 and TRBJ1-2. TRBV21-1 is given as a pseudogene. This CDR3 region has 16 residues. Here the CDR3 reads CASSFRGWVGVYGYTF. The CDR3 DNA sequence: TGTGCCAGCAGCTTCAGAGGGTGGGTCGGGGTCTATGGCTACACCTTC.

The table lists this clonotype with a few counts. The rearrangement links TRBV12-3 or TRBV12-4 to TRBJ2-2; D gene unclear. The CDR3 contains 13 residues. The V and J ends lost 3 bases and 1 base respectively, with 3 bases between them. This CDR3 is CASSFRNTGELFF. The DNA for the CDR3 is TGTGCCAGCAGTTTTAGGAACACCGGGGAGCTGTTTTTT.

V is TRBV29-1 and J is TRBJ2-7; 8 nucleotides agree with TRBD2. The germline V gene encodes CDR1 SQVTM and CDR2 ANQGSEA. J lost 2 bases, V lost 6 bases, and 12 bases had no gene match. This CDR3 has 15 amino acids. The CDR3 region has the DNA TGCAGCGTCCGGGGGGGGGCGACAGGTACCTACGAGCAGTACTTC. This encodes CSVRGGATGTYEQYF.